Sequencing of this TCR beta chain was carried out in a study of a mutant IDH1 vaccine in newly diagnosed glioma. About the research overall: Weeks 1, 3, 5, 7, 11, 15, 19 and 23 were when patients received their eight vaccinations. Beginning 4-6 weeks after radiotherapy alone, or with temozolomide cycles, vaccination took place. Treated patients were roughly 62% male, around 40% female, mean age roughly 39 years. Before enrollment, the patients had been treated with radiotherapy alone, temozolomide alone, or both together. Most of them had received both.

Turning to this clone: Antigen specificity is unknown.

The time point is: week 23, last vaccination. Mutant IDH1 20-mer peptide, at 300 ug, made up each vaccine dose, with topical imiquimod. The CDR3 has 13 amino acids. The ends were cut back, 3 bases at V and 6 bases at J, with 10 bases in the middle. Per germline, CDR1 LNHDA and CDR2 SQIVND (reference sequence). The assay was immunoSEQ multiplex PCR, and TCRdb's table has in-frame clones only and misses some. This sample has fewer than 35,000 clones; over 75% occur once, and the top ten carry around 2.4%. This sample comprised PBMCs, obtained from a glioma patient whose treatment included an IDH1 peptide vaccine. This receptor was identified in a man aged 40-55 years with glioma. V and J are TRBV19 and TRBJ2-3; no firm D call. CDR3 in amino acids: CASSMVFSDTQYF. The CDR3 DNA reads TGTGCCAGTAGTATGGTCTTCTCGGATACGCAGTATTTT.